This is a list of T cell receptor beta chains from one sample in a study of cytomegalovirus exposure and HLA in healthy donors. Profiling relied on immunoSEQ multiplex PCR, and the TCRdb table lists in-frame clones only, not all of them. The sample has around 96,000 clones; around 64% are singletons. Sequenced sample: PBMCs. These receptors were collected from a man aged 60-69 years in good health and CMV-seronegative. Both conserved end residues are part of each CDR3. Fields, in order: V gene, D gene, clone size, J gene, CDR3 protein, CDR3 DNA. A D gene is named only where the DNA matches it firmly. The size entry is marked missing in some rows and otherwise reads once, few, many or a size class.

>TRBV7-2|TRBD1|NA|TRBJ2-4
CASSLDRVNIQYF
TGTGCCAGCAGTTTGGACAGGGTGAACATTCAGTACTTC
>TRBV7-9|NA|NA|TRBJ1-2
CATAEGIYGYTF
TGTGCCACGGCGGAGGGAATCTATGGCTACACCTTC
>TRBV5-1|TRBD1|NA|TRBJ1-2
CASSFSMTGGGYTF
TGCGCCAGCAGCTTCTCAATGACAGGGGGTGGCTACACCTTC
>TRBV28|TRBD1|NA|TRBJ2-5
CASIGPGTGVGETQYF
TGTGCCAGCATCGGACCCGGGACAGGGGTGGGAGAGACCCAGTACTTC
>TRBV5-1|TRBD1|NA|TRBJ2-3
CASSLGTSQGTDTQYF
TGCGCCAGCAGCTTGGGGACTTCACAGGGGACAGATACGCAGTATTTT
>TRBV9|TRBD1|NA|TRBJ2-1
CASSVQGDTYNEQFF
TGTGCCAGCAGCGTACAGGGGGACACCTACAATGAGCAGTTCTTC
>TRBV6-6|NA|few|TRBJ1-1
CASRGAGDYTEAFF
TGTGCCAGCAGAGGGGCAGGGGATTACACTGAAGCTTTCTTT
>TRBV14|NA|NA|TRBJ2-5
CASSQPLGVGETQYF
TGTGCCAGCAGCCAACCCCTTGGAGTCGGAGAGACCCAGTACTTC
>TRBV7-3|TRBD2|NA|TRBJ2-5
CASSLGGLAGQETQYF
TGTGCCAGCAGCTTAGGGGGACTAGCGGGGCAAGAGACCCAGTACTTC
>TRBV5-4|TRBD1|NA|TRBJ1-2
CASSVPERTGFYGYTF
TGTGCCAGCAGCGTCCCGGAGAGGACAGGGTTCTATGGCTACACCTTC
>TRBV7-8|TRBD1|NA|TRBJ1-1
CASSFTGGDTEAFF
TGTGCCAGCAGCTTTACAGGGGGGGACACTGAAGCTTTCTTT
>TRBV5-1|TRBD2|NA|TRBJ2-1
CASSKTSGSPVVQFF
TGCGCCAGCAGCAAGACTAGCGGGAGTCCGGTCGTTCAGTTCTTC
>TRBV11-2|TRBD2|few|TRBJ2-1
CASSRGTSGTQWGYNEQFF
TGTGCCAGCAGCCGCGGGACTAGCGGAACCCAATGGGGTTACAATGAGCAGTTCTTC
>TRBV28|NA|medium-sized|TRBJ2-1
CASTKSTDYNEQFF
TGTGCCAGCACCAAATCGACAGACTACAATGAGCAGTTCTTC
>TRBV19|NA|NA|TRBJ2-3
CASSIRGAPDTQYF
TGTGCCAGTAGTATCCGGGGGGCCCCAGATACGCAGTATTTT
>TRBV19|TRBD1|NA|TRBJ2-7
CASSIERGRVYEQYF
TGTGCCAGTAGTATAGAGAGGGGGCGCGTCTACGAGCAGTACTTC
>TRBV28|NA|NA|TRBJ1-1
CASSPPSGGLNTEAFF
TGTGCCAGCAGCCCCCCCTCGGGGGGACTGAACACTGAAGCTTTCTTT
>TRBV27|NA|NA|TRBJ2-5
CASSLYQKETQYF
TGTGCCAGCAGTTTATATCAGAAAGAGACCCAGTACTTC
>TRBV6-5|TRBD2|NA|TRBJ2-7
CASSYPSGGIPYEQYF
TGTGCCAGCAGTTACCCTAGCGGGGGCATACCCTACGAGCAGTACTTC
>TRBV6-5|TRBD2|NA|TRBJ2-2
CASKRGGRTGELFF
TGTGCCAGCAAGCGGGGGGGCCGGACCGGGGAGCTGTTTTTT
>TRBV5-5|TRBD1|NA|TRBJ2-7
CASSPLSQGAFYEQYF
TGTGCCAGCAGCCCCCTCTCCCAGGGGGCCTTCTACGAGCAGTACTTC
>TRBV10-1|NA|NA|TRBJ2-3
CASRDARGGTDTQYF
TGCGCCAGCAGAGATGCTAGGGGTGGGACAGATACGCAGTATTTT
>TRBV28|TRBD1|NA|TRBJ1-5
CASSSPGQGVVDQPQHF
TGTGCCAGCAGTTCCCCGGGACAGGGAGTCGTGGATCAGCCCCAGCATTTT
>TRBV5-1|TRBD1|NA|TRBJ2-7
CASSLVGQSYEQYF
TGCGCCAGCAGCTTGGTGGGACAGTCCTACGAGCAGTACTTC
>TRBV18|TRBD2|few|TRBJ2-2
CASRAGLANTGELFF
TGTGCCAGCCGAGCGGGACTAGCAAACACCGGGGAGCTGTTTTTT
>TRBV15|TRBD2|NA|TRBJ2-4
CATSRDSGSGGQYF
TGTGCCACCAGCAGAGATTCCGGGTCGGGGGGTCAGTACTTC
>TRBV5-4|TRBD1|few|TRBJ1-4
CASSGRGRRNEKLFF
TGTGCCAGCAGCGGAAGGGGGCGCAGGAATGAAAAACTGTTTTTT
>TRBV7-8|TRBD2|NA|TRBJ2-1
CASSVQGLAGEQFF
TGTGCCAGCAGCGTACAGGGACTAGCTGGTGAGCAGTTCTTC
>TRBV5-1|TRBD1|NA|TRBJ1-1
CASSLEAGGTEAFF
TGCGCCAGCAGCTTGGAGGCAGGGGGGACTGAAGCTTTCTTT
>TRBV11-2|NA|few|TRBJ2-1
CASSLRGTPYNEQFF
TGTGCCAGCAGTTTGAGAGGGACTCCCTACAATGAGCAGTTCTTC